This passage covers 27 T cell receptor beta chains from one sample sequenced in a study of T cells after yellow fever vaccination. MiXCR, run by TCRdb on the 5' RACE reads, gives a single entry per CDR3 protein. This table has some 320,000 distinct CDR3 sequences, 9.5% to 12% appearing once. The sample was CD4+ T cells sorted from PBMCs, taken 45 days after the yellow fever booster vaccination. The source of these receptors is a man aged 18-30 years who received the YFV17D yellow fever vaccine.

The chain uses TRBV9 and TRBJ1-1, with a possible D match to TRBD1 (5 bases). The CDR3 runs 14 residues. The ends were cut back, 3 bases at V and 2 bases at J, with 11 bases in the middle. The V gene's germline CDR1 is SGDLS and CDR2 YYNGEE. The CDR3 here is CASSARGLNTEAFF. The CDR3 DNA follows: TGTGCCAGCAGCGCCCGGGGGTTAAACACTGAAGCTTTCTTT.

The table lists this clonotype with a few counts. This chain joins TRBV12-5 and TRBJ2-5, with a weak D call TRBD1 (5 bases). With 5 bases removed from V and 2 bases from J, the gap between germline ends came to 12 bases. The CDR3 covers 14 residues. Germline V lookup: CDR1 LGHNT, CDR2 FRNRAP. CDR3 sequence (DNA): TGTGCTAGTGGTCTAAAGGGGTGGCAAGAGACCCAGTACTTC. It codes for CASGLKGWQETQYF.

This clonotype was found a few times. The rearrangement uses TRBV4-2 and TRBJ2-5, with D unclear. The CDR3 extends over 14 amino acids. CDR1 and CDR2 (germline): LGHNA, YNFKEQ. V lost 0 bases to trimming and J lost 5 bases, with 10 bases between them. For the CDR3, the DNA is TGTGCCAGCAGCCAAGATATTCGACTTGAGACCCAGTACTTC. It specifies CASSQDIRLETQYF.

This clonotype was seen a handful of times. The V and J genes are TRBV5-1 and TRBJ2-1, with 14 positions matching TRBD2. This CDR3 spans 15 amino acids. Trimming took 0 bases from V and 10 from J; bases not matched to a gene: 3. In germline, CDR1 is SGHRS, CDR2 YFSETQ. The CDR3 spells CASSLGLAGGREQFF. CDR3 DNA: TGCGCCAGCAGCTTGGGACTAGCGGGGGGGCGAGAGCAGTTCTTC.

This clonotype was seen only a few times. This chain connects TRBV5-1 to TRBJ1-4; tentative D call: TRBD1 (6 bases). Germline V gives CDR1 SGHRS, CDR2 YFSETQ. The CDR3 loop spans 14 amino acids. Trimming removed 0 bases at V and 6 bases at J, with 9 bases between. The chain's CDR3 is CASSLVSGDEKLFF. Written as DNA, the CDR3 is TGCGCCAGCAGCTTGGTGTCAGGGGATGAAAAACTGTTTTTT.

The sample holds a few counts of this clonotype. The rearrangement uses TRBV4-3 and TRBJ1-3; 7 positions agree with TRBD1. V dropped 0 bases and J dropped 0; count of bases not matched to a gene: 8. This CDR3 comprises 18 residues. The V gene's germline CDR1 is LGHNA and CDR2 YSLEER. The CDR3 sequence: CASSQDPPWTGSGNTIYF. CDR3 nucleotides: TGCGCCAGCAGCCAAGATCCTCCTTGGACAGGCTCTGGAAACACCATATATTTT.

CDR3 region: CASSYTAETQYF. The CDR3 DNA sequence: TGTGCCAGCAGTTACACAGCGGAGACCCAGTACTTC. The V gene is TRBV6-2 or TRBV6-3, the J gene TRBJ2-5; D remains unclear. The germline V gene encodes CDR1 MNHEY and CDR2 SVGEGT. The CDR3 spans 12 residues. With 2 bases removed from V and 5 bases from J, the gap between germline ends came to 6 bases.

The genes are TRBV24-1 and TRBJ2-3; 9 positions match TRBD1. CDR3 length: 16 amino acids. The junction had 6 bases not matched to a gene; V was cut back by 3 bases and J by 3 bases. CDR1 is KGHDR and CDR2 is SFDVKD in the germline V gene. CDR3 sequence (DNA): TGTGCCACCAGTGATGCCGGGACAGGGCTAACAGATACGCAGTATTTT. This translates into CATSDAGTGLTDTQYF.

The chain employs TRBV6-2 or TRBV6-3 and TRBJ2-7; TRBD1 matches at 8 bases. Trimming cost V 11 bases and J 3 bases; bases outside gene matches: 6. The CDR3 totals 12 residues. Germline lookup yields CDR1 MNHEY and CDR2 SVGEGT. This chain's CDR3 is CASGQVNYEQYF. CDR3 nucleotides: TGTGCCTCGGGACAGGTGAACTACGAGCAGTACTTC.

The chain combines TRBV4-3 with TRBJ1-1; the D gene is possibly TRBD1 (5 bases). The CDR3 is made up of 15 amino acids. Germline-derived CDR1 and CDR2 are LGHNA and YSLEER. The V end lost 4 bases, the J end lost 4 bases, and 16 bases lay between the germline ends. The CDR3 nucleotides read TGCGCCAGCAGCCGCTCTAATCGGGGGGGCACTGAAGCTTTCTTT. Amino acids: CASSRSNRGGTEAFF.

This clonotype was recorded a few times. The chain links TRBV13 to TRBJ1-6; D is uncertain. Per germline, CDR1 PRHDT and CDR2 FYEKMQ (reference sequence). The CDR3 has 13 amino acids. Trimming left V 4 bases short and J 10 bases short, with 11 bases between. For the CDR3, the DNA is TGTGCCAGCAGCTCGGATGGATCGTCACCCCTCCACTTT. The encoded protein is CASSSDGSSPLHF.

This chain joins TRBV7-2 and TRBJ2-5; 10 bases fit TRBD2. CDR3 length: 14 amino acids. V was clipped by 5 bases and J by 3 bases; unmatched bases: 3. Germline V CDR1 and CDR2: SGHTA, FQGNSA. The CDR3 DNA is TGTGCCAGCAGCGGAGGACTAGCGGAAGAGACCCAGTACTTC. It specifies CASSGGLAEETQYF.

A few counts support this clonotype. This sequence joins TRBV2 and TRBJ2-4, with D possibly TRBD2 on 5 matching bases. CDR1 is SNHLY, CDR2 FYNNEI, per germline. The CDR3 has 14 amino acids. The V end lost 7 bases, the J end lost 0 bases, and 10 bases lay between the germline ends. The CDR3 nucleotides read TGTGCCAGCACCGGGGATTCAGCCAAAAACATTCAGTACTTC. Residues: CASTGDSAKNIQYF. Based on the CDR3 plus reference TRBV2 and TRBJ2-4, the full variable domain is EPEVTQTPSHQVTQMGQEVILRCVPISNHLYFYWYRQILGQKVEFLVSFYNNEISEKSEIFDDQFSVERPDGSNFTLKIRSTKLEDSAMYFCASTGDSAKNIQYFGAGTRLSVL.

This clonotype has just a few counts. The genes are TRBV20-1 and TRBJ2-1, with TRBD2 matching over 8 bases. CDR1 and CDR2 from the germline V gene are DFQATT and SNEGSKA (reference sequence). The CDR3 has 16 residues. V trimming: 0 bases; J trimming: 4 bases; junction bases outside the gene matches: 8. The CDR3 bases are TGCAGTGCTAGAGATCCGGCACTAGCGGATTACAATGAGCAGTTCTTC. Protein product: CSARDPALADYNEQFF.

The chain is built from TRBV5-5 and TRBJ2-7; D possibly corresponds to TRBD1 (5 bases). Trimming removed 4 bases from V and 6 bases from J, with 14 bases in between. CDR1 is SGHKS and CDR2 is YYEKEE in the germline V gene (reference sequence). CDR3 size: 13 residues. The CDR3 is CASSPRDSLEQYV. In DNA, the CDR3 is TGTGCCAGCAGCCCCAGGGATTCCCTCGAGCAGTACGTC.

In this sample, this clonotype turned up many times. The chain carries TRBV6-4 and TRBJ2-3, with 9 bases identical to TRBD2. The CDR3 is 15 amino acids. The V gene's germline CDR1 is MRHNA and CDR2 SNTAGT. V shed 4 bases, J shed 1 base, and the junction held 3 bases outside the gene matches. CDR3 residues: CASSVQRGGTDTQYF. In DNA, the CDR3 is TGTGCCAGCAGTGTCCAGCGGGGGGGCACAGATACGCAGTATTTT.

There are many counts of this clonotype. DNA of the CDR3: TGCGCCAGCAACGGGGGGGACATAAACACCGGGGAGCTGTTTTTT. Its translation is CASNGGDINTGELFF. The chain is built from TRBV5-1 and TRBJ2-2; 8 bases fit TRBD2. The germline gives CDR1 SGHRS, CDR2 YFSETQ. With 6 bases clipped from V and 2 bases from J, the junction kept 6 bases outside the gene matches. The CDR3 covers 15 residues. Variable domain in full (rest from reference TRBV5-1 and TRBJ2-2): KAGVTQTPRYLIKTRGQQVTLSCSPISGHRSVSWYQQTPGQGLQFLFEYFSETQRNKGNFPGRFSGRQFSNSRSEMNVSTLELGDSALYLCASNGGDINTGELFFGEGSRLTVL.

The chain links TRBV7-9 to TRBJ1-1, with a possible D match to TRBD1 (5 bases). Per germline, CDR1 SEHNR and CDR2 FQNEAQ (reference sequence). The CDR3 contains 11 residues. Trimming removed 6 bases at V and 7 bases at J, with 9 bases between. The CDR3 region has the DNA TGTGCCAGCAGAAAAGACAGTGAAGCTTTCTTT. Translating gives CASRKDSEAFF.

This clonotype is a singleton in its sample. The rearrangement joins TRBV5-6 to TRBJ2-1; 7 nucleotides agree with TRBD1. The CDR3 sequence is 15 residues long. Germline assignment: CDR1 SGHDT and CDR2 YYEEEE. The J segment lost 8 bases and the V segment lost 2 bases, leaving 10 bases of the junction unmatched. The CDR3: CASSFLRDRRHEQFF. The CDR3 DNA reads TGTGCCAGCAGCTTTCTCCGGGACAGACGACATGAGCAGTTCTTC.

The rearrangement uses TRBV7-2 and TRBJ1-2; D is unresolved. Germline CDR1 is SGHTA and CDR2 is FQGNSA. The V end lost 1 base, the J end lost 8 bases, and 11 bases lay between the germline ends. The CDR3 runs to 13 residues. CDR3 bases: TGTGCCAGCAGCTTAGTCAGACCCCACGGCTACACCTTC. Translation: CASSLVRPHGYTF. Looking up the rest from reference TRBV7-2 and TRBJ1-2 gives the full variable domain: GAGVSQSPSNKVTEKGKDVELRCDPISGHTALYWYRQSLGQGLEFLIYFQGNSAPDKSGLPSDRFSAERTGGSVSTLTIQRTQQEDSAVYLCASSLVRPHGYTFGSGTRLTVV.

The gene calls are TRBV6-6 and TRBJ1-2; 8 bases line up with TRBD1. Losses at the gene ends were 2 bases for V and 8 bases for J; bases not matched to a gene: 1. This CDR3 has 12 amino acids. Germline CDR1 MNHNY, CDR2 SVGAGI (reference sequence). This CDR3 is CASSYDRGGYTF. CDR3 nucleotides: TGTGCCAGCAGTTACGACAGGGGCGGCTACACCTTC.

The table lists this clonotype with a few counts. This chain joins TRBV5-1 and TRBJ2-7; a possible D gene is TRBD1 (5 bases). The V gene's germline CDR1 is SGHRS and CDR2 YFSETQ. The CDR3 totals 11 residues. V lost 7 bases and J 3 bases, leaving 8 bases between the germline ends. CDR3 bases: TGCGCCAGCGCCGACAGCTACGAGCAGTACTTC. Protein: CASADSYEQYF.

The CDR3 sequence: CASSYLTTGGKGDGYTF. Here the CDR3 DNA reads TGTGCCAGCAGTTACTTGACGACAGGGGGCAAGGGCGATGGCTACACCTTC. J is TRBJ1-2 and V is TRBV6-5, with 10 positions matching TRBD1. This CDR3 region has 17 residues. Germline CDR1 and CDR2: MNHEY and SVGAGI. The junction had 11 bases not matched to a gene; V was cut back by 1 base and J by 6 bases.

The table lists this clonotype with a few counts. The chain is built from TRBV6-5 and TRBJ1-2, with a possible D match to TRBD1 (5 bases). V lost 6 bases to trimming and J lost 1 base, with 15 bases between them. This CDR3 has 15 residues. CDR1 is MNHEY, CDR2 SVGAGI, per germline. CDR3 in DNA: TGTGCCAGCAGCCAACAACAGGATTTTAACTATGGCTACACCTTC. This translates into CASSQQQDFNYGYTF.

This chain joins TRBV7-8 and TRBJ1-2; D not resolved. Germline loops: CDR1 SGHVS, CDR2 FQNEAQ. V was cut by 4 bases and J by 4 bases, with 7 bases left in between. The CDR3 contains 12 residues. The CDR3 is CASSYFGYGYTF. CDR3 in DNA: TGTGCCAGCAGCTATTTTGGCTATGGCTACACCTTC.

J is TRBJ1-1 and V is TRBV7-8; 7 bases align to TRBD1. The ends lost 1 base at V and 6 bases at J; junction bases unmatched: 2. Germline V gene lookup returns CDR1 SGHVS and CDR2 FQNEAQ. CDR3 length equals 13 residues. CDR3 sequence: CASSLVQGPEAFF. The CDR3 region has the DNA TGTGCCAGCAGCTTAGTACAGGGGCCTGAAGCTTTCTTT.

This clonotype was observed many times. V usage is TRBV5-1 and J usage is TRBJ2-7; no definite D call. CDR3 size: 14 residues. The V gene's germline CDR1 is SGHRS and CDR2 YFSETQ. The V gene lost 2 bases and the J gene lost 0 bases, with 9 bases spanning the gap. The CDR3 sequence is CASSFARPSYEQYV. Here the CDR3 DNA reads TGCGCCAGCAGCTTTGCCAGGCCCTCCTACGAGCAGTACGTC.